This note documents a single T cell receptor (beta chain) sequence. The data are from a study of blood T cell repertoires in COVID-19. Here immunoSEQ multiplex PCR was the method, and the copy in TCRdb shows in-frame clones only, minus some. The table includes tens of thousands of clones, over 80% detected once. The CDR3 is made up of 14 amino acids. Trimming removed 6 bases at V and 6 bases at J, with 12 bases between. The germline V gene encodes CDR1 MDHEN and CDR2 SYDVKM. This TCR came from a man aged 50-59 years with acute or convalescent COVID-19. The rearrangement joins TRBV28 to TRBJ1-6, with D unclear. Sequencing was performed on peripheral blood. CDR3 in amino acids: CASSLRQFNSPLHF. CDR3 DNA: TGTGCCAGCAGCTTGAGACAATTTAATTCACCCCTCCACTTT.